Listed below are T cell receptor beta chains from one sample, sequenced in a study of shared clonotypes between healthy human individuals. TCRdb's copy holds only in-frame clones and misses some; the assay was immunoSEQ multiplex PCR. The table records around 1.4 million clones, about 98.5% of them present only once. Sequencing used naive CD4+ T cells sorted from blood. These receptors originate from a man aged 25-45 years in good health. CDR3s include the opening cysteine and the closing phenylalanine or tryptophan.

J gene,V gene,CDR3 protein
TRBJ2-2,TRBV7-7,CASSPFAGANTGELFF
TRBJ2-1,TRBV18,CASSPTGRTYNEQFF
TRBJ2-7,TRBV28,CASSLSGRESYEQYF
TRBJ2-7,TRBV27,CASSLRPPPRSYEQYF
TRBJ1-4,TRBV5-4,CASSFGSRGEEKLFF
TRBJ2-4,TRBV5-5,CASSFIRDKNIQYF
TRBJ2-7,TRBV28,CASHSRTGGYEQYF
TRBJ2-1,TRBV11-2,CASSSRAGGPGNEQFF
TRBJ1-2,TRBV29-1,CSVEGQGRRGYTF
TRBJ2-7,TRBV5-1,CASSLFGGIKDEQYF